The 3 T cell receptor beta chains reported below all come from one sample, sequenced in a study of T-cell memory formation after mild COVID-19 (dated by TCRdb to the early 2020s). The library was prepared using 5' RACE. TCRdb shows the sequencer as Illumina NovaSeq 6000. TCRdb reran the public reads through fastp at Q25 and MiXCR, keeping productive beta chains. Rows merge per CDR3 protein into single entries with the most common DNA and genes. Here the sample has a few hundred thousand distinct CDR3 sequences; over 9% occur a single time. The ten largest clonotypes hold around 21% of the sample. Sample: PBMCs or a T cell subset sorted from them (not recorded which). These receptors came from a man in his late teens or twenties who had mild COVID-19 (a few samples of this study predate the infection). The sample titles of this study are shuffled in the database, so cell type and time point are left out; the donor was told from shared clones.

This clonotype turned up a few times. CDR3 coding DNA: TGTGCCAGCGCCAGGGGCGAATGGGACGAGCAGTACTTC. Its protein is CASARGEWDEQYF. The chain recombines TRBV14 with TRBJ2-7; perhaps TRBD1 as D (6 bases). V was clipped by 8 bases and J by 5 bases, with 16 bases between them. The CDR3 is 13 amino acids. Germline V gives CDR1 SGHDN, CDR2 FVKESK.

This clonotype was seen only a few times. The chain has TRBV12-3 or TRBV12-4 and TRBJ1-6; D is unclear. Trimming cost V 3 bases and J 8 bases, with 14 bases left between them. This CDR3 is built from 15 residues. CDR3: CASSFTATIDSPLHF. CDR3 sequence (DNA): TGTGCCAGCAGTTTTACAGCCACGATTGATTCACCCCTCCACTTT.

J is TRBJ2-5 and V is TRBV6-5, with D tentatively TRBD2 (6 bases). There are 15 residues in the CDR3. Germline V lookup: CDR1 MNHEY, CDR2 SVGAGI. Trimming removed 1 base from V and 0 bases from J, with 9 bases in between. The CDR3 DNA reads TGTGCCAGCAGTTACTTGGGGGGATACCAAGAGACCCAGTACTTC. Translated, it gives CASSYLGGYQETQYF.